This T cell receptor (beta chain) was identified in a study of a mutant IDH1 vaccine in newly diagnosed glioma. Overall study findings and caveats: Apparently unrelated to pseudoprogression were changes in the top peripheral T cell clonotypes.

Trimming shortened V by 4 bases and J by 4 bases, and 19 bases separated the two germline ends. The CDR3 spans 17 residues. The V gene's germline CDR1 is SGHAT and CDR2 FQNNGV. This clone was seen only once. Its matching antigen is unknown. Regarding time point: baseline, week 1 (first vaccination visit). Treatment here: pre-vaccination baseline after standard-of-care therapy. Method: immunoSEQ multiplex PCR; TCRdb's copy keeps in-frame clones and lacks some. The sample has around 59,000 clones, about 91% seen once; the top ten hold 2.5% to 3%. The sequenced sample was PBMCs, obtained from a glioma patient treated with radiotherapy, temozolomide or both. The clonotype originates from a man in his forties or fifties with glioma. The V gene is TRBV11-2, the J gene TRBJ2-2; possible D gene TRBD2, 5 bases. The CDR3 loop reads CASSSTSREGLTGELFF. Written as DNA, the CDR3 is TGTGCCAGCAGCTCCACATCTCGGGAAGGCCTCACCGGGGAGCTGTTTTTT.